A single sample is the source of the 7 T cell receptor beta chains below, sequenced in a study of tumor-infiltrating lymphocytes in primary liver carcinoma. Co-extracted RNA and DNA came from 20-30 mg of unsorted bulk tissue. A primer in the constant region served to generate TCR beta cDNA from 450 to 600 ng of total RNA. TCR beta libraries came from three nested multiplex PCR rounds using slightly modified ARM-PCR. In the first two PCR rounds, TRBV1-TRBV30 forward primers were paired with a C-beta reverse primer, and each round lasted roughly 9 cycles. Via MiXCR, TCRdb re-called the multiplex PCR reads, giving one row per CDR3 protein. Of almost 45,000 distinct CDR3 sequences listed, roughly 80% are singletons. Sequences were obtained from tumor-adjacent normal liver tissue. The source is a woman aged 25 to 45 with primary liver carcinoma and hepatitis B virus infection.

The chain combines TRBV4-1 with TRBJ2-1; 8 bases are a match to TRBD2. In germline, CDR1 is MGHRA, CDR2 YSYEKL. With 1 base clipped from V and 4 bases from J, the junction kept 18 bases outside the gene matches. CDR3 length equals 20 residues. This chain's CDR3 is CASSQGGWQGLVGRYNEQFF. The DNA of the CDR3 is TGCGCCAGCAGCCAAGGGGGGTGGCAGGGACTAGTGGGTCGGTACAATGAGCAGTTCTTC.

The table lists this clonotype with many counts. The CDR3 DNA sequence: TGTGCCAGCAGAGACGGACTATCCTACGAGCAGTACTTC. This sequence encodes CASRDGLSYEQYF. The rearrangement joins TRBV7-9 to TRBJ2-7; perhaps TRBD2 as D (6 bases). The CDR3 sequence is 13 residues long. CDR1 is SEHNR, CDR2 FQNEAQ, per germline (reference sequence). Trimming took off 6 bases at V and 1 base at J, with 10 bases between the two ends. The full variable domain, rest sourced from reference TRBV7-9 and TRBJ2-7, is DTGVSQNPRHKITKRGQNVTFRCDPISEHNRLYWYRQTLGQGPEFLTYFQNEAQLEKSRLLSDRFSAERPKGSFSTLEIQRTEQGDSAMYLCASRDGLSYEQYFGPGTRLTVT.

A note on this clonotype: An end of the junction differs from the germline gene, which may be a read error. The V gene is TRBV29-1, the J gene TRBJ1-1; D is ambiguous. CDR3 length: 13 amino acids. The germline V gene encodes CDR1 SQVTM and CDR2 ANQGSEA. The DNA of the CDR3 is TGCAGCGTTGTGCACAGCATGAACACTGAAACTTTCTTT. This sequence encodes CSVVHSMNTETFF.

Concerning this clonotype: A much larger clonotype is one base distant, so this may be a read error. V is TRBV28 and J is TRBJ2-2; a weak D match, TRBD2 (5 bases). The ends were cut back, 6 bases at V and 3 bases at J, with 17 bases in the middle. CDR3 length: 16 residues. Germline lookup yields CDR1 MDHEN and CDR2 SYDVKM. DNA for the CDR3: TGTGCCAGCAGCTCACTCCCGGGGAATTACACCGGGGAGCTGTTTTTT. This encodes CASSSLPGNYTGELFF.

In its sample, this clonotype was seen once. The chain combines TRBV27 with TRBJ2-7, with 10 bases matching TRBD2. Trimming cost V 2 bases and J 7 bases; bases outside gene matches: 2. CDR3 length: 13 residues. CDR1 MNHEY and CDR2 SMNVEV come from the germline V gene (reference sequence). The CDR3 here is CASSLLAGAEQYF. The CDR3, as DNA: TGTGCCAGCAGTTTACTAGCGGGAGCTGAGCAGTACTTC.

This clonotype showed up many times. The V call is TRBV6-1, the J call TRBJ1-2, with a weak D call TRBD1 (5 bases). The CDR3 totals 13 residues. V lost 4 bases and J 7 bases, leaving 13 bases between the germline ends. CDR1 and CDR2 (germline): MNHNS, SASEGT. The CDR3, as DNA: TGTGCCAGCAGTGCTTGGGGGAGCGGTGGCTACACCTTC. It translates to CASSAWGSGGYTF.

Turning to this clonotype: An end of the junction differs from the germline gene, which may be a read error. For the CDR3, the DNA is TGTCCCAGCAGTGAAAGGAGGGGGGCAAACAATCAGCCCCAGCATTTT. It translates to CPSSERRGANNQPQHF. The V and J genes are TRBV6-1 and TRBJ1-5; maybe TRBD1 (6 bases). The CDR3 contains 16 residues. Germline values: CDR1 MNHNS, CDR2 SASEGT.